This T cell receptor beta chain was recorded in a study of lymphopenia after photon versus proton radiotherapy. Study observations and caveats: Oligoclonal CD8+ Temra expansion after nadir drove photon patients' diversity drop.

This table comes from immunoSEQ multiplex PCR, and its TCRdb copy is limited to in-frame clones, with some not included. This table has approximately 30,000 clones, about four fifths appearing once. Concerning this clone itself: Its target is unknown.

CDR3 length: 15 amino acids. Germline V gene data show CDR1 as MDHEN and CDR2 as SYDVKM. V dropped 7 bases and J dropped 4 bases, with 20 bases sitting between them. The specimen was peripheral blood, collected from a patient treated with photon-based radiotherapy. The V gene is TRBV28, the J gene TRBJ2-7, with D possibly TRBD1 on 5 matching bases. The clonotype originates from a man aged 50 to 60 with gastric cancer. The CDR3 bases are TGTGCCAGCACCCCTGCCCCAGGGTTTCGGTACGAGCAGTACTTC. As protein: CASTPAPGFRYEQYF.